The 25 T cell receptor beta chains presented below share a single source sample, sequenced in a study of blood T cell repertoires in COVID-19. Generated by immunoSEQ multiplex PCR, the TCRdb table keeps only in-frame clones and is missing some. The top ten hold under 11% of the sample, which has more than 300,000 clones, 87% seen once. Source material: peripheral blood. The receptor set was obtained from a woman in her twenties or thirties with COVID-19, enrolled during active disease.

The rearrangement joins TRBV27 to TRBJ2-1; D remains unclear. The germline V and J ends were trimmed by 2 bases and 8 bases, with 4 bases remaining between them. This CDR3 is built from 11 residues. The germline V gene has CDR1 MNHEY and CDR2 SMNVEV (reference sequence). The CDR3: CASSLGYEQFF. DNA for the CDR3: TGTGCCAGCAGTTTAGGCTATGAGCAGTTCTTC.

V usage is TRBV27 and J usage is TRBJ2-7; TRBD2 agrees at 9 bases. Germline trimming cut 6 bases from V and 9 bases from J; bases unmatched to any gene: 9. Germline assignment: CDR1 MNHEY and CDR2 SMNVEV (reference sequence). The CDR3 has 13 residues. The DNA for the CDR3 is TGTGCCAGCAGCCCCGAGATAGCGGGAGTGCAGTACTTC. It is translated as CASSPEIAGVQYF.

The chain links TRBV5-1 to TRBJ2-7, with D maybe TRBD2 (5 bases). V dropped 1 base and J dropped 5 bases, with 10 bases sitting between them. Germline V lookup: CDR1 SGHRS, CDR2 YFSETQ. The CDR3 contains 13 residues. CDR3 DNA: TGCGCCAGCAGCTTGACGGGGTCCAACGAGCAGTACTTC. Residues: CASSLTGSNEQYF. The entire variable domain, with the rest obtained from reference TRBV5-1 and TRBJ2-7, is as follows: KAGVTQTPRYLIKTRGQQVTLSCSPISGHRSVSWYQQTPGQGLQFLFEYFSETQRNKGNFPGRFSGRQFSNSRSEMNVSTLELGDSALYLCASSLTGSNEQYFGPGTRLTVT.

CDR3: CAWSVRGQNYGYTF. The CDR3, as DNA: TGTGCCTGGAGTGTACGTGGGCAGAACTATGGCTACACCTTC. The chain uses TRBV30 and TRBJ1-2; D remains ambiguous. Trimming stripped 0 bases from V and 2 bases from J, with 10 bases between. From germline, CDR1 is GTSNPN and CDR2 SVGIG (reference sequence). There are 14 residues in the CDR3.

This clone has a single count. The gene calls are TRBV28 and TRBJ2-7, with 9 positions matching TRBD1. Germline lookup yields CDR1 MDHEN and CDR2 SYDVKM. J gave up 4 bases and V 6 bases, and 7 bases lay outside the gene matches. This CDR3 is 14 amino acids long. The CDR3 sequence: CASRPPGQGYEQYF. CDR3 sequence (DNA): TGTGCCAGCAGGCCTCCGGGACAGGGATACGAGCAGTACTTC.

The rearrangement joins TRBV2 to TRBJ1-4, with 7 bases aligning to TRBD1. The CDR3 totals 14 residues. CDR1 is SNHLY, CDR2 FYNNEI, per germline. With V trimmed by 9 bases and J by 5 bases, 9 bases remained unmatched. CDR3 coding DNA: TGTGCCAGTATTAGGGACAGCTGGAATGAAAAACTGTTTTTT. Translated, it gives CASIRDSWNEKLFF. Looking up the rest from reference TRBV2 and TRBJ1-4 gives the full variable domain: EPEVTQTPSHQVTQMGQEVILRCVPISNHLYFYWYRQILGQKVEFLVSFYNNEISEKSEIFDDQFSVERPDGSNFTLKIRSTKLEDSAMYFCASIRDSWNEKLFFGSGTQLSVL.

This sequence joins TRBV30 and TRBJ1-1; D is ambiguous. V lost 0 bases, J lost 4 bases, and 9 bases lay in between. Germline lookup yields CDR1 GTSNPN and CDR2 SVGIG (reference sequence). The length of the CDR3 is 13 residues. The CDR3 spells CAWSVGLGTEAFF. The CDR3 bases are TGTGCCTGGAGTGTAGGACTTGGCACTGAAGCTTTCTTT.

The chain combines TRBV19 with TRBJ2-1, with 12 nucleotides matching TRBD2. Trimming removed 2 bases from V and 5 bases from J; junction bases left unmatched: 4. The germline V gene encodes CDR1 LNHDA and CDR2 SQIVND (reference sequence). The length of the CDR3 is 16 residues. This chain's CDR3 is CASSILAGGPHNEQFF. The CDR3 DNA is TGTGCCAGTAGTATACTAGCGGGAGGGCCCCACAATGAGCAGTTCTTC.

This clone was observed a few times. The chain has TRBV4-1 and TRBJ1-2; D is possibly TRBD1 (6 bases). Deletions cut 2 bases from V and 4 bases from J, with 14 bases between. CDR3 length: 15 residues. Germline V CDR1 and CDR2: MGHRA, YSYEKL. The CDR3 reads CASSQNLQGSYGYTF. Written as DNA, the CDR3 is TGCGCCAGCAGCCAAAATTTGCAGGGGAGCTATGGCTACACCTTC.

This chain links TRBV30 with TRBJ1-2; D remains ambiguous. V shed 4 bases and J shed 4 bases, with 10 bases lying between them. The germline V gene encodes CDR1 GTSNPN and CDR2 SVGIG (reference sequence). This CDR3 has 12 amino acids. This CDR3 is CAWIGGLYGYTF. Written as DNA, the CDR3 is TGTGCCTGGATCGGAGGCCTCTATGGCTACACCTTC.

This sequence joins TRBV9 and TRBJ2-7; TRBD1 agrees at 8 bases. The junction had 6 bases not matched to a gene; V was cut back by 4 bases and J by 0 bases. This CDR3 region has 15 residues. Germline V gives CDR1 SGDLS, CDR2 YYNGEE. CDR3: CASSRGQGTSYEQYF. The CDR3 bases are TGTGCCAGCAGCAGAGGACAGGGCACCTCCTACGAGCAGTACTTC. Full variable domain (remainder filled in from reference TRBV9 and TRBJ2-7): DSGVTQTPKHLITATGQRVTLRCSPRSGDLSVYWYQQSLDQGLQFLIQYYNGEERAKGNILERFSAQQFPDLHSELNLSSLELGDSALYFCASSRGQGTSYEQYFGPGTRLTVT.

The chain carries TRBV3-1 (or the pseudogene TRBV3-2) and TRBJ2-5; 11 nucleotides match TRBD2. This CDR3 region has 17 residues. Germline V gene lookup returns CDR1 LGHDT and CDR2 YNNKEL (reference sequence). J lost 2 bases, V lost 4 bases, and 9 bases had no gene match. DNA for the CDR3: TGTGCCAGCAGCCCGGGACTAGCGGTAGGAGGTCAAGAGACCCAGTACTTC. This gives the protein CASSPGLAVGGQETQYF.

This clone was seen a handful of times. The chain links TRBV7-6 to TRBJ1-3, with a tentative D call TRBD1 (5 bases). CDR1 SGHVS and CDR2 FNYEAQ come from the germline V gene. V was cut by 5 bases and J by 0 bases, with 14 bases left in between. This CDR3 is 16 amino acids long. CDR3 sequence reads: CASSSDGGASGNTIYF. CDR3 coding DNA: TGTGCCAGCAGCAGCGATGGTGGGGCCTCTGGAAACACCATATATTTT.

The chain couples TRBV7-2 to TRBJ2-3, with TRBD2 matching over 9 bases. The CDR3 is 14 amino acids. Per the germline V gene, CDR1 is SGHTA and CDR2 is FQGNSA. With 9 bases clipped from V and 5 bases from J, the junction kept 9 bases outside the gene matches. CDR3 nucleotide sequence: TGTGCCAGTAGGAAGGCGGGAGGGATAGATACGCAGTATTTT. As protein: CASRKAGGIDTQYF. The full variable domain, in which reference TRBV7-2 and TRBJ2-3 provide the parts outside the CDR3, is GAGVSQSPSNKVTEKGKDVELRCDPISGHTALYWYRQSLGQGLEFLIYFQGNSAPDKSGLPSDRFSAERTGGSVSTLTIQRTQQEDSAVYLCASRKAGGIDTQYFGPGTRLTVL.

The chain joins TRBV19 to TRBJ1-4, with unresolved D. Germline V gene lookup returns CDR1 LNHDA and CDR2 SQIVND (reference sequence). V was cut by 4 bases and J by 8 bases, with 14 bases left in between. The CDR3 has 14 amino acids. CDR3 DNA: TGTGCCAGTAGTACGACCCCCAGAGGCGAAAAACTGTTTTTT. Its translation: CASSTTPRGEKLFF.

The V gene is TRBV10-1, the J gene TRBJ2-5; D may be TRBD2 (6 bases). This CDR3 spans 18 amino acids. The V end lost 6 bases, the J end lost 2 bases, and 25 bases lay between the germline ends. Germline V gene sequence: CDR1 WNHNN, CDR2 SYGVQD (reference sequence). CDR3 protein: CASSSREWRDPPQETQYF. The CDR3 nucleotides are TGCGCCAGCAGCTCGAGGGAGTGGCGGGACCCCCCACAAGAGACCCAGTACTTC.

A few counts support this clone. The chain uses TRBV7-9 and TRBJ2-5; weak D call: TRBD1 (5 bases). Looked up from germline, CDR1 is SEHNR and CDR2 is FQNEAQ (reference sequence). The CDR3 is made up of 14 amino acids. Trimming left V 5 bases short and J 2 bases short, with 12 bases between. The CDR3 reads CASSIYQGQETQYF. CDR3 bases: TGTGCCAGCAGCATCTACCAGGGTCAAGAGACCCAGTACTTC.

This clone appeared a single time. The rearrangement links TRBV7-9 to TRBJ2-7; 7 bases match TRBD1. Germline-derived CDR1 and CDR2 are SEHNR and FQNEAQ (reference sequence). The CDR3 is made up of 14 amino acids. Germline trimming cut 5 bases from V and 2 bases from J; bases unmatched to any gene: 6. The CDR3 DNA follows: TGTGCCAGCAGCGCACAGGGGCAGCCCTACGAGCAGTACTTC. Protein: CASSAQGQPYEQYF.

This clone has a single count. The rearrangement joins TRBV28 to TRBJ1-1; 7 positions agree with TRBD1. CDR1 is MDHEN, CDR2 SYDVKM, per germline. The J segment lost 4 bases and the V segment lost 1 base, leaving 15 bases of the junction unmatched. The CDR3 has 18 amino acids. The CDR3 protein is CASSLYTPQTGRSTEAFF. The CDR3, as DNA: TGTGCCAGCAGTTTATATACCCCTCAGACAGGGAGGAGCACTGAAGCTTTCTTT.

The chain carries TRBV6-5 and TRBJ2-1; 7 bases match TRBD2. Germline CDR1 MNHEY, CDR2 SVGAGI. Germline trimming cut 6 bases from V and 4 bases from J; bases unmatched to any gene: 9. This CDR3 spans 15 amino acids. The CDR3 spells CASRREGGRYNEQFF. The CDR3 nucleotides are TGTGCCAGCAGGAGGGAGGGAGGGAGATACAATGAGCAGTTCTTC.

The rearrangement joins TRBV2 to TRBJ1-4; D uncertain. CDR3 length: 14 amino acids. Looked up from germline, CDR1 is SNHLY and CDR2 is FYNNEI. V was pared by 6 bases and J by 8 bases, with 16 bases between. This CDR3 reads CASRRTLGGEKLFF. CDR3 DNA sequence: TGTGCCAGCAGGAGGACCCTCGGAGGGGAAAAACTGTTTTTT.

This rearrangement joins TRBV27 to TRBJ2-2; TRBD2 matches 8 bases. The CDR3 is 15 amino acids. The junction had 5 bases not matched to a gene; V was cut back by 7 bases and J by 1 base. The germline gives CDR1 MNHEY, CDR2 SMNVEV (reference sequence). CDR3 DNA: TGTGCCAGCACGAGGCTAGCGGGGAACACCGGGGAGCTGTTTTTT. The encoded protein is CASTRLAGNTGELFF.

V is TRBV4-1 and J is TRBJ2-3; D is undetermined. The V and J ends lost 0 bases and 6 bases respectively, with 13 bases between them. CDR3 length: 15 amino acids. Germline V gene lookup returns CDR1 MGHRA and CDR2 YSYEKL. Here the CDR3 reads CASSQEIAERDTQYF. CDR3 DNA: TGCGCCAGCAGCCAAGAAATTGCGGAGCGTGATACGCAGTATTTT.

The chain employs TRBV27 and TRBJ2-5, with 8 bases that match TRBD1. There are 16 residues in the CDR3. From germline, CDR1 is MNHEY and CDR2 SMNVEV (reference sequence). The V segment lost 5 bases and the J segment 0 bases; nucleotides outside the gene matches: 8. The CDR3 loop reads CASSQPDRAYQETQYF. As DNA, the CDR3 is TGTGCCAGCAGTCAACCGGACAGGGCGTACCAAGAGACCCAGTACTTC.

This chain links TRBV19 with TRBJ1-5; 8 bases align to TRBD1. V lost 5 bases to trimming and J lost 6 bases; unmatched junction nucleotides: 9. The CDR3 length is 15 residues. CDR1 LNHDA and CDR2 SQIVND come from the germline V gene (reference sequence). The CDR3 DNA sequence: TGTGCCAGTAGTCTTCAGGGGGCGCCTGCTCAGCCCCAGCATTTT. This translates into CASSLQGAPAQPQHF.